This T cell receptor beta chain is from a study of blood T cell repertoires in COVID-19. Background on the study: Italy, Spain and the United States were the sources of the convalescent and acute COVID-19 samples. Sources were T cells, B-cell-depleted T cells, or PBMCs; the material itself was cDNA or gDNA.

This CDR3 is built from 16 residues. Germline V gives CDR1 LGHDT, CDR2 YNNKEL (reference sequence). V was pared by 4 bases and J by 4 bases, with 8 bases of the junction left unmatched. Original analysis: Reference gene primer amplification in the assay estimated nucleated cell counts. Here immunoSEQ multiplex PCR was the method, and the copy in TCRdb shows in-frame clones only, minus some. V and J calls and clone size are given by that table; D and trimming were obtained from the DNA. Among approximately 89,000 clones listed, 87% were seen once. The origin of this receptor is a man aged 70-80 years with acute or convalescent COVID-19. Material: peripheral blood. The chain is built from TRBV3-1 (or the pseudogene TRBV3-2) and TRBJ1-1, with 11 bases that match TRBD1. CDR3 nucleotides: TGTGCCAGCAGCCCCCCCCCTGGACAGGGGGCCACTGAAGCTTTCTTT. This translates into CASSPPPGQGATEAFF.